The text below deals with one T cell receptor (beta chain). Its antigen remains unidentified. These data originate in a study of vaccination and CD4 T cells after COVID-19. On the study more broadly: Cellular stimulation was performed using overlapping spike peptides derived from SARS-CoV-2, HCoV-NL63, HCoV-OC43 and HCoV-229E.

Sequencing of the DNA from cultured CD4+ T cells was carried out with the Oncomine TCR Beta short-read assay. Someone extracted genomic DNA from cultured CD4+ T cells. TCRdb redid the calling of the PCR reads with MiXCR, one entry per CDR3 protein. The sample lists 14,000 or so distinct CDR3 sequences, 55% to 85% occurring once. CDR1 is DFQATT and CDR2 is SNEGSKA in the germline V gene (reference sequence). CDR3 length equals 12 residues. The V gene lost 6 bases and the J gene lost 2 bases, with 8 bases spanning the gap. As to treatment: roughly ten-day PBMC culture with coronavirus spike peptide pools or control peptides (ViraFEST assay).

The sequencing sample was made of CD4+ T cells from blood, cultured in vitro. This clonotype was sampled from a human donor who had recovered from COVID-19. This chain links TRBV20-1 with TRBJ1-3; D is unclear. CDR3 sequence (DNA): TGCAGTGCGCGGGGTGCTGGAAACACCATATATTTT. This encodes CSARGAGNTIYF.